This entry lists 10 T cell receptor beta chains sequenced from one sample in a study of T cell responses to AZD1222 COVID-19 vaccine. Method: immunoSEQ multiplex PCR; TCRdb's copy keeps in-frame clones and lacks some. The data show approximately 150,000 clones, roughly 87% seen once. The sample consisted of peripheral blood, taken on day 0 of AZD1222 vaccination. The receptors here all came from an adult in good health.

This chain uses TRBV29-1 with TRBJ2-6; the D is unclear. CDR1 and CDR2 (germline): SQVTM, ANQGSEA. V was cut by 3 bases and J by 0 bases, with 3 bases left in between. There are 13 residues in the CDR3. The CDR3 nucleotides read TGCAGCGTTGACTTCTCTGGGGCCAACGTCCTGACTTTC. Translating gives CSVDFSGANVLTF.

V usage is TRBV18 and J usage is TRBJ1-6; a weak D match, TRBD1 (6 bases). Germline loops: CDR1 KGHSH, CDR2 LQKENI. The CDR3 has 13 amino acids. The ends were cut back, 2 bases at V and 8 bases at J, with 7 bases in the middle. Written as DNA, the CDR3 is TGTGCCAGCTCACCAAACAGGGATTCACCCCTCCACTTT. Its translation: CASSPNRDSPLHF.

This sequence joins TRBV28 and TRBJ1-1; D ambiguous. The germline V gene has CDR1 MDHEN and CDR2 SYDVKM. The CDR3 has 14 residues. V was trimmed by 6 bases and J by 1 base, leaving 12 bases between them. The CDR3 region is CASSSLSPNTEAFF. CDR3 DNA: TGTGCCAGCAGCTCTCTCAGCCCGAACACTGAAGCTTTCTTT.

V usage is TRBV18 and J usage is TRBJ2-1; D is uncertain. CDR3 length equals 12 residues. The V gene lost 3 bases and the J gene lost 5 bases, with 5 bases spanning the gap. Germline V gene data show CDR1 as KGHSH and CDR2 as LQKENI. CDR3 nucleotides: TGTGCCAGCTCACCCTCACACAATGAGCAGTTCTTC. Residues: CASSPSHNEQFF.

The CDR3 DNA sequence: TGTGCCAGTAGTATCCCACAGGGTCAGGGTCAGCCCCAGCATTTT. Translating gives CASSIPQGQGQPQHF. The gene calls are TRBV19 and TRBJ1-5; TRBD1 might be the D (6 bases). Germline-derived CDR1 and CDR2 are LNHDA and SQIVND (reference sequence). The CDR3 sequence is 15 residues long. Trimming removed 3 bases from V and 6 bases from J, with 15 bases in between.

The chain combines TRBV7-2 with TRBJ2-2; D is ambiguous. From germline, CDR1 is SGHTA and CDR2 FQGNSA. The CDR3 is made up of 15 amino acids. V gave up 2 bases and J gave up 3 bases, with 10 bases separating them. In nucleotides, the CDR3 is TGTGCCAGCAGCTTAAATGTTGGGGACACCGGGGAGCTGTTTTTT. Translating it yields CASSLNVGDTGELFF.

The chain uses TRBV6-2 or TRBV6-3 and TRBJ1-3; no definite D call. CDR3 length: 15 amino acids. CDR1 is MNHEY, CDR2 SVGEGT, per germline. V lost 1 base to trimming and J lost 3 bases, with 10 bases between them. The CDR3, as DNA: TGTGCCAGCAGTTACTTCGGACCTCTTGGAAACACCATATATTTT. Protein product: CASSYFGPLGNTIYF.

The chain is built from TRBV10-2 and TRBJ2-3, with TRBD2 as a possible D gene (6 bases). The CDR3 is 17 residues long. Germline lookup yields CDR1 WSHSY and CDR2 SAAADI. V lost 1 base and J 1 base, leaving 15 bases between the germline ends. The CDR3 region is CASSEWRGGPGTDTQYF. In DNA, the CDR3 is TGCGCCAGCAGTGAGTGGCGGGGAGGACCGGGCACAGATACGCAGTATTTT.

The V gene is TRBV5-6, the J gene TRBJ2-5; unclear D gene. V lost 4 bases and J 4 bases, leaving 11 bases between the germline ends. Germline V lookup: CDR1 SGHDT, CDR2 YYEEEE. This CDR3 has 13 residues. CDR3 sequence reads: CASSRQTIETQYF. DNA for the CDR3: TGTGCCAGCAGCCGCCAGACAATAGAGACCCAGTACTTC.

This chain links TRBV3-1 (or the pseudogene TRBV3-2) with TRBJ1-2, with D tentatively TRBD1 (6 bases). Germline CDR1 is LGHDT and CDR2 is YNNKEL (reference sequence). There are 14 residues in the CDR3. The V and J ends lost 0 bases and 8 bases respectively, with 13 bases between them. The CDR3 DNA reads TGTGCCAGCAGCCAAGAGGACAGCTATGGGGGCTACACCTTC. It codes for CASSQEDSYGGYTF.